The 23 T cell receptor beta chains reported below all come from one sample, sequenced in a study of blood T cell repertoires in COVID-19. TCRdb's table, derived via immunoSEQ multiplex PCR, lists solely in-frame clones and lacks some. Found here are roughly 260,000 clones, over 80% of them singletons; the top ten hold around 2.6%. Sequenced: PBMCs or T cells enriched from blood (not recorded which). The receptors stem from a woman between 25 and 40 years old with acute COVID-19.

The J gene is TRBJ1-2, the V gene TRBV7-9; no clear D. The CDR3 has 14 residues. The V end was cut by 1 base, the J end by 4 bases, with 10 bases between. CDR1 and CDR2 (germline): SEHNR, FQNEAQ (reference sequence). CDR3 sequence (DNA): TGTGCCAGCAGCTTAGGTTATAGTAGCTATGGCTACACCTTC. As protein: CASSLGYSSYGYTF.

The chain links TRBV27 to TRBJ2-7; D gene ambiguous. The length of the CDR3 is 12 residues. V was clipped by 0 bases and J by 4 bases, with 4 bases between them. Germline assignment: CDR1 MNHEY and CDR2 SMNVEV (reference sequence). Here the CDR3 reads CASSLSGYEQYF. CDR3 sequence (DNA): TGTGCCAGCAGTTTATCCGGTTACGAGCAGTACTTC.

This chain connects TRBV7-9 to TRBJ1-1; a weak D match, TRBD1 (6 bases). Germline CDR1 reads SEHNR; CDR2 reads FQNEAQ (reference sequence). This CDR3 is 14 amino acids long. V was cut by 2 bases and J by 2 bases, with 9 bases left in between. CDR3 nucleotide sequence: TGTGCCAGCAGCTTAATTGGGGGCAACACTGAAGCTTTCTTT. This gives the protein CASSLIGGNTEAFF.

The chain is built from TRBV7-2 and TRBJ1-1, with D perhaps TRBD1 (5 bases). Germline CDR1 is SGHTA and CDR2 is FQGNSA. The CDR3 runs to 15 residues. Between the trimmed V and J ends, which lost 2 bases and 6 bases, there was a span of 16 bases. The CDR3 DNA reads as TGTGCCAGCAGCTTAAACACCCCGGACATTTCTGAAGCTTTCTTT. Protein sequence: CASSLNTPDISEAFF.

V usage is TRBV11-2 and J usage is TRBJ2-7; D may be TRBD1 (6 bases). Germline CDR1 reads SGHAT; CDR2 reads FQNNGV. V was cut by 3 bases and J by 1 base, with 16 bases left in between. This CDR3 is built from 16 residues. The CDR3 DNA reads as TGTGCCAGCAGCTTTCCCCCTCTAGGGGGTTCCTACGAGCAGTACTTC. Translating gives CASSFPPLGGSYEQYF. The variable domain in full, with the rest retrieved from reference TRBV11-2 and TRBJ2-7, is EAGVAQSPRYKIIEKRQSVAFWCNPISGHATLYWYQQILGQGPKLLIQFQNNGVVDDSQLPKDRFSAERLKGVDSTLKIQPAKLEDSAVYLCASSFPPLGGSYEQYFGPGTRLTVT.

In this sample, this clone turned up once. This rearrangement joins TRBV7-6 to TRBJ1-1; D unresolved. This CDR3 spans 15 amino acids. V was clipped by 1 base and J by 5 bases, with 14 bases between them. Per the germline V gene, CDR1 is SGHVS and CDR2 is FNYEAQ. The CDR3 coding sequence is TGTGCCAGCAGCTTAGGGCGGGCCGTGGGGACTGAAGCTTTCTTT. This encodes CASSLGRAVGTEAFF.

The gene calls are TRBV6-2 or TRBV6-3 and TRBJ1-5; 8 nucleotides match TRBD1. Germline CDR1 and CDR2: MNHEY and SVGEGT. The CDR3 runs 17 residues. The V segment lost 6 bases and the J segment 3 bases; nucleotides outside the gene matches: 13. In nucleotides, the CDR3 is TGTGCCAGCAGCTCCTGGTCACAGGGGGAGAACAATCAGCCCCAGCATTTT. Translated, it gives CASSSWSQGENNQPQHF.

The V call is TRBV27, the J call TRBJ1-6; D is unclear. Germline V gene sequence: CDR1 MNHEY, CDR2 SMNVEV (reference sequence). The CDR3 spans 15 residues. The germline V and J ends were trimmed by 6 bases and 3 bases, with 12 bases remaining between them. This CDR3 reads CASSPQIDYNSPLHF. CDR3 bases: TGTGCCAGCAGCCCCCAGATCGACTATAATTCACCCCTCCACTTT.

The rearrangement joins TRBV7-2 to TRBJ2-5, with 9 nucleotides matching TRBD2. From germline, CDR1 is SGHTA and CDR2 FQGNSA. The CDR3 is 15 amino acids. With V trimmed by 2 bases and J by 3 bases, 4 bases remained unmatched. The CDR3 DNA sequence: TGTGCCAGCAGCTTATTCGCGGGGGGGGAAGAGACCCAGTACTTC. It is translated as CASSLFAGGEETQYF.

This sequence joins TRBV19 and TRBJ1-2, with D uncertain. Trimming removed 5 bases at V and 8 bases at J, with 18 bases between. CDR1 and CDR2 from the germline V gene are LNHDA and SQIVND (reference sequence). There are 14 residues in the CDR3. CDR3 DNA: TGTGCCAGTAGTCTGGACGGGATTGCTGGCGGCTACACCTTC. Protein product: CASSLDGIAGGYTF.

The CDR3 spells CASSPAVQETQYF. The DNA of the CDR3 is TGTGCCAGCTCACCCGCAGTTCAAGAGACCCAGTACTTC. The V and J genes are TRBV18 and TRBJ2-5; D not resolved. V was clipped by 3 bases and J by 2 bases, with 7 bases between them. Germline lookup yields CDR1 KGHSH and CDR2 LQKENI. This CDR3 contains 13 residues.

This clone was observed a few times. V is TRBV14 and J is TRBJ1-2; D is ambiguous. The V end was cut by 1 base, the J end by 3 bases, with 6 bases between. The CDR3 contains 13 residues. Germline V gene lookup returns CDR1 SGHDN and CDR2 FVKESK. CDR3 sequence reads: CASSQVSYYGYTF. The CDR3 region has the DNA TGTGCCAGCAGCCAAGTTTCCTACTATGGCTACACCTTC.

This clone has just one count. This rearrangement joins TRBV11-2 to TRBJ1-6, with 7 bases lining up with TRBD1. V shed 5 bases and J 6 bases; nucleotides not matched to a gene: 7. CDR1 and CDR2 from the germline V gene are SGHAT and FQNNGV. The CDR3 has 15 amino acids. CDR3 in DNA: TGTGCCAGCAGCGGACAGGCCCTTCTTAATTCACCCCTCCACTTT. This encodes CASSGQALLNSPLHF. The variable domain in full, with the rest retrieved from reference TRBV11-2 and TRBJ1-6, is EAGVAQSPRYKIIEKRQSVAFWCNPISGHATLYWYQQILGQGPKLLIQFQNNGVVDDSQLPKDRFSAERLKGVDSTLKIQPAKLEDSAVYLCASSGQALLNSPLHFGNGTRLTVT.

This CDR3 is CASSSGQSTYGYTF. CDR3 sequence (DNA): TGTGCCAGCAGTTCGGGACAGTCCACCTATGGCTACACCTTC. The chain joins TRBV5-6 to TRBJ1-2; TRBD1 agrees at 7 bases. The CDR3 runs 14 residues. V was clipped by 5 bases and J by 4 bases; unmatched bases: 8. In germline, CDR1 is SGHDT, CDR2 YYEEEE.

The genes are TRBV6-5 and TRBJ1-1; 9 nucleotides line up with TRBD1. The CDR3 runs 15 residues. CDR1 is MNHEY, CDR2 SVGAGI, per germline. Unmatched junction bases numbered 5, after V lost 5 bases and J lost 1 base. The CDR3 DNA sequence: TGTGCCAGCAGTCGCCCGGGACAGGGGAACACTGAAGCTTTCTTT. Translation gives CASSRPGQGNTEAFF.

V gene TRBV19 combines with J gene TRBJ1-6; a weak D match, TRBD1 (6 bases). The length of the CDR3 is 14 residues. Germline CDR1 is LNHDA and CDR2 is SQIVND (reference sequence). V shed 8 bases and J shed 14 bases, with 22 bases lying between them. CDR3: CASRIGDTRGTLHF. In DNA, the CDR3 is TGTGCCAGTCGGATCGGGGACACTAGAGGAACCCTCCACTTT.

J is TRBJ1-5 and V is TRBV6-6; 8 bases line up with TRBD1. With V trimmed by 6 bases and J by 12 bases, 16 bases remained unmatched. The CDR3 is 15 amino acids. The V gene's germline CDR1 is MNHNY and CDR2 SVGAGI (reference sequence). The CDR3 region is CASSYQGQGDPFQHF. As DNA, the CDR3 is TGTGCCAGCAGCTACCAAGGACAGGGTGACCCATTCCAGCATTTT.

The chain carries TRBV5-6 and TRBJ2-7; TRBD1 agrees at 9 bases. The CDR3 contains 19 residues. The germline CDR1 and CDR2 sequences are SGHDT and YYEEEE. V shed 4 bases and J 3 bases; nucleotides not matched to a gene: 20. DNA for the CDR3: TGTGCCAGCAGCCCGTGGGGGGGGACAGGGACGAATTCGGTCTACGAGCAGTACTTC. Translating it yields CASSPWGGTGTNSVYEQYF.

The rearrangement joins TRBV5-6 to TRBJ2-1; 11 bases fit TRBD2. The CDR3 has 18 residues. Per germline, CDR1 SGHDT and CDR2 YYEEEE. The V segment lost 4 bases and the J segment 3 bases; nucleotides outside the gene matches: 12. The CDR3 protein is CASSLPTSGVRNYNEQFF. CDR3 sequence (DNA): TGTGCCAGCAGCCTCCCGACTAGCGGGGTACGAAACTACAATGAGCAGTTCTTC.

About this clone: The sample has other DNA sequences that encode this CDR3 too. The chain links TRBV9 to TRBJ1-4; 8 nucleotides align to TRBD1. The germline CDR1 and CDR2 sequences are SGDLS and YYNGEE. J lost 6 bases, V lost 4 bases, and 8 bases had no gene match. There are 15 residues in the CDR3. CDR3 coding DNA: TGTGCCAGCAGCCAACCGGGACAGGAGGATGAAAAACTGTTTTTT. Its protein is CASSQPGQEDEKLFF.

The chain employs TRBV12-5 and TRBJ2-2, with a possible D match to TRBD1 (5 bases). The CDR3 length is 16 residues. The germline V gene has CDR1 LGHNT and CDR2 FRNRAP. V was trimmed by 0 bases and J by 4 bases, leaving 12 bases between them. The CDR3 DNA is TGTGCTAGTGGTTTGGTAGGTTCAGGGTTCACCGGGGAGCTGTTTTTT. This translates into CASGLVGSGFTGELFF.

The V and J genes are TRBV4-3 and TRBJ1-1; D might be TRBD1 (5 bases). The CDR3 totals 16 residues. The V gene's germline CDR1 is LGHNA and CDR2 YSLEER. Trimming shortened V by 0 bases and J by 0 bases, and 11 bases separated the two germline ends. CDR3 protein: CASSQEAGNLNTEAFF. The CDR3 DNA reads TGCGCCAGCAGCCAAGAAGCAGGGAATTTGAACACTGAAGCTTTCTTT.

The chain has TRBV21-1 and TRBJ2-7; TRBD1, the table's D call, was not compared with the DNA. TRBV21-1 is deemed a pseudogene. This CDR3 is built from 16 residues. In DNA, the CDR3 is TGTGCCAGCAGACAGGGCGGGCACAAGATCACCTACGAGCAGTACTTC. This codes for CASRQGGHKITYEQYF.